The present entry profiles one T cell receptor (beta chain) with its context. The antigen remains unidentified. This entry comes from a study of blood T cells in healthy people across ages. Per the germline V gene, CDR1 is DFQATT and CDR2 is SNEGSKA (reference sequence). The V end was cut by 0 bases, the J end by 6 bases, with 24 bases between. There are 18 residues in the CDR3. Overall study results and limits: CMV infection status of these donors was not known. What prevented conclusive comparison of naive and antigen-experienced cells was that PBMCs were unsorted.

The draw of peripheral blood yielded roughly 9.4 milliliters from each donor. The authors ran a second PCR of roughly 6 to 12 cycles using a sample-barcoded 5' primer and a J-beta primer mix. TCRdb fed the 5' RACE reads into MiXCR, producing one record per CDR3 protein. Among about 730,000 distinct CDR3 sequences listed, about 42% were seen once. The clonotype originates from a woman in her sixties in good health. Sequencing used blood. This chain joins TRBV20-1 and TRBJ2-1; the D gene could be TRBD1 or TRBD2 (6 bases each). The DNA of the CDR3 is TGCAGTGCTAGAGATGGGCCAGGGGAGGTACTCCTCCCCAATGAGCAGTTCTTC. Translated, it gives CSARDGPGEVLLPNEQFF.